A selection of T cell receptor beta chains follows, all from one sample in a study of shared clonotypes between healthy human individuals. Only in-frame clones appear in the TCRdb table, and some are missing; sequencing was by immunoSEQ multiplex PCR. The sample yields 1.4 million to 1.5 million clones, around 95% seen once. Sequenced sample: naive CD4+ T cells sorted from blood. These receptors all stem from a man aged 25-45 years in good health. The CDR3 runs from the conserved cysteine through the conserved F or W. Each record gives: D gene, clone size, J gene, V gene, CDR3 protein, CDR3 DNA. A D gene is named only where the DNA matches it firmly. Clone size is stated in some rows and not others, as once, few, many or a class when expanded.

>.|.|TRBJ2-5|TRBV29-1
CSVLGKTQETQYF
TGCAGCGTTCTAGGGAAGACACAAGAGACCCAGTACTTC
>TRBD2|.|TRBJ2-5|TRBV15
CATSPRPGLAGQETQYF
TGTGCCACCAGCCCACGACCCGGACTAGCGGGCCAAGAGACCCAGTACTTC
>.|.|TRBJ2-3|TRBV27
CASSGFSNPTGDTQYF
TGTGCCAGCAGTGGGTTCTCAAACCCTACAGGGGATACGCAGTATTTT
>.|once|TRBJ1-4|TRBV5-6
CASSLPRLAGDNEKLFF
TGTGCCAGCAGCTTGCCCCGGTTGGCAGGGGATAATGAAAAACTGTTTTTT
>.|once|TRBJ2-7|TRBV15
CATSRELIRQSYEQYF
TGTGCCACCAGCAGAGAGTTGATAAGGCAGTCCTACGAGCAGTACTTC
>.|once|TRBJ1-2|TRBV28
CASLRVGYGYTF
TGTGCCAGCCTCAGGGTCGGCTATGGCTACACCTTC
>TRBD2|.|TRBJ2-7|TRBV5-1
CASSLALAGEGVRGEQYF
TGCGCCAGCAGCTTGGCACTAGCGGGCGAGGGCGTACGTGGCGAGCAGTACTTC
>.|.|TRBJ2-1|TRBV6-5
CASSYRQKYNEQFF
TGTGCCAGCAGTTATAGACAGAAATACAATGAGCAGTTCTTC
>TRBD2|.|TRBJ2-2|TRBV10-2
CASSENGAGVNTGELFF
TGCGCCAGCAGTGAGAATGGGGCGGGAGTGAACACCGGGGAGCTGTTTTTT
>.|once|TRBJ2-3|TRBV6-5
CASSPPPGRTDTQYF
TGTGCCAGCAGTCCCCCTCCAGGAAGAACAGATACGCAGTATTTT
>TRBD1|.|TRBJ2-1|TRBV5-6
CASSLESGGRGHEQFF
TGTGCCAGCAGCTTGGAGTCAGGGGGCAGGGGCCATGAGCAGTTCTTC
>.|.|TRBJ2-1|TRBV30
CAWSRLGMLTGSNEQFF
TGTGCCTGGAGCCGCCTGGGAATGTTGACTGGATCCAATGAGCAGTTCTTC